Below are 27 T cell receptor beta chains sequenced from a single sample in a study of T cell responses to AZD1222 COVID-19 vaccine. The assay was immunoSEQ multiplex PCR, and TCRdb's table has in-frame clones only and misses some. The sample consists of around 140,000 clones, more than 85% of them appearing once. This specimen consisted of peripheral blood, obtained after recovery from COVID-19. The source is an adult who had recovered from COVID-19.

The rearrangement links TRBV4-2 to TRBJ2-1; D is undetermined. The CDR3 is 16 residues long. Trimming removed 4 bases from V and 0 bases from J, with 13 bases in between. Germline values: CDR1 LGHNA, CDR2 YNFKEQ. The CDR3 region has the DNA TGTGCCAGCAGCCGTAAGAACCCGAGCTCCTACAATGAGCAGTTCTTC. Its translation is CASSRKNPSSYNEQFF.

This chain uses TRBV4-1 with TRBJ1-1; D gene ambiguous. Trimming took 0 bases from V and 10 from J, leaving 15 bases between them. This CDR3 comprises 14 residues. Per germline, CDR1 MGHRA and CDR2 YSYEKL. The CDR3 here is CASSQDPEILLAFF. The CDR3, as DNA: TGCGCCAGCAGCCAAGATCCAGAAATCTTGTTAGCTTTCTTT.

The J gene is TRBJ1-5, the V gene TRBV10-2, with TRBD1 as a possible D gene (5 bases). The length of the CDR3 is 14 residues. V was cut by 3 bases and J by 9 bases, with 15 bases left in between. Per germline, CDR1 WSHSY and CDR2 SAAADI. The CDR3 DNA follows: TGCGCCAGCAGTGAAGGCAGGGCGATGTTGCCCCAGCATTTT. It codes for CASSEGRAMLPQHF.

The genes are TRBV9 and TRBJ1-3; the match to TRBD1 covers 9 bases. This CDR3 spans 18 amino acids. The germline V gene encodes CDR1 SGDLS and CDR2 YYNGEE. Trimming cost V 0 bases and J 4 bases; bases outside gene matches: 11. The CDR3 nucleotides read TGTGCCAGCAGCGTAGTGGGGACAGGGAAGGCGCCAGGAAACACCATATATTTT. Translating gives CASSVVGTGKAPGNTIYF.

The rearrangement uses TRBV18 and TRBJ2-6; 8 bases align to TRBD2. Germline CDR1 KGHSH, CDR2 LQKENI. V lost 5 bases to trimming and J lost 11 bases; unmatched junction nucleotides: 8. This CDR3 has 14 amino acids. CDR3 sequence (DNA): TGTGCCAGCTCATCCCTCGGGGGGGACGACGTCCTGACTTTC. Translated: CASSSLGGDDVLTF.

The chain combines TRBV27 with TRBJ2-1; no clear D gene. Trimming removed 3 bases at V and 9 bases at J, with 12 bases between. The germline CDR1 and CDR2 sequences are MNHEY and SMNVEV (reference sequence). CDR3 length: 13 residues. The CDR3: CASSFTLSFEQFF. CDR3 in DNA: TGTGCCAGCAGTTTTACGCTTTCTTTTGAGCAGTTCTTC.

The CDR3 is CASSDSYGYTF. CDR3 nucleotide sequence: TGTGCCAGCAGCGACAGCTATGGCTACACCTTC. The chain carries TRBV9 and TRBJ1-2, with unresolved D. The CDR3 has 11 amino acids. The germline V gene encodes CDR1 SGDLS and CDR2 YYNGEE. V lost 3 bases to trimming and J lost 4 bases, with 4 bases between them.

The DNA of the CDR3 is TGTGCCTGGAGCCGGGACAGAGCGAACTATGGCTACACCTTC. Translating it yields CAWSRDRANYGYTF. J is TRBJ1-2 and V is TRBV30, with 7 nucleotides matching TRBD1. Germline V gives CDR1 GTSNPN, CDR2 SVGIG (reference sequence). J gave up 2 bases and V 3 bases, and 6 bases lay outside the gene matches. The CDR3 has 14 residues.

As for this clone: The same CDR3 can be traced to other DNA sequences in this sample. The gene calls are TRBV28 and TRBJ2-7, with TRBD2 identical over 12 bases. Trimming took 3 bases from V and 6 from J; bases not matched to a gene: 0. This CDR3 contains 13 residues. CDR1 MDHEN and CDR2 SYDVKM come from the germline V gene. CDR3 sequence (DNA): TGTGCCAGCAGTTTGACTAGCGGGAGCGAGCAGTACTTC. Amino acid sequence: CASSLTSGSEQYF.

About this clone: The junction departs from germline at one end; a sequencing error may be responsible. The V and J genes are TRBV19 and TRBJ1-1; the D is unclear. Germline V gene lookup returns CDR1 LNHDA and CDR2 SQIVND (reference sequence). The CDR3 loop spans 12 amino acids. CDR3 nucleotide sequence: TGTGCCAGTAGTGGAAGGCTAACTGGAGCTTTCTTT. This encodes CASSGRLTGAFF.

The chain couples TRBV7-3 to TRBJ2-3; 10 bases are a match to TRBD2. Germline CDR1 reads SGHTA; CDR2 reads FQGTGA. This CDR3 has 15 residues. With 5 bases clipped from V and 1 base from J, the junction kept 3 bases outside the gene matches. The DNA of the CDR3 is TGTGCCAGCAGCCGGACTAGCGGAGGCACAGATACGCAGTATTTT. Translation: CASSRTSGGTDTQYF.

V is TRBV7-6 and J is TRBJ2-6, with 11 bases matching TRBD2. V dropped 2 bases and J dropped 1; count of bases not matched to a gene: 4. CDR3 length: 18 amino acids. Germline V gives CDR1 SGHVS, CDR2 FNYEAQ. CDR3 in DNA: TGTGCCAGCAGCTTAATAGCGGGAGGGCGATCTGGGGCCAACGTCCTGACTTTC. Protein product: CASSLIAGGRSGANVLTF.

This rearrangement joins TRBV19 to TRBJ2-7; a possible D gene is TRBD2 (6 bases). Trimming took off 5 bases at V and 11 bases at J, with 16 bases between the two ends. There are 12 residues in the CDR3. CDR1 and CDR2 from the germline V gene are LNHDA and SQIVND (reference sequence). CDR3 DNA sequence: TGTGCCAGTAGTGCGGGACTTAATCCGGAGTACTTC. Encoded protein: CASSAGLNPEYF.

DNA of the CDR3: TGCGCCAGCAGCGCGGGGGGCGGGAGGATTGCAGATACGCAGTATTTT. It codes for CASSAGGGRIADTQYF. The rearrangement joins TRBV5-1 to TRBJ2-3, with 8 bases matching TRBD2. This CDR3 has 16 amino acids. Germline values: CDR1 SGHRS, CDR2 YFSETQ. V shed 4 bases and J 4 bases; nucleotides not matched to a gene: 11.

The CDR3 DNA follows: TGCGCCAGCAAACTAGCGGGAGGGCGGGGGGAGCTGTTTTTT. It specifies CASKLAGGRGELFF. The chain uses TRBV4-1 and TRBJ2-2; 13 positions agree with TRBD2. The V segment lost 7 bases and the J segment 8 bases; nucleotides outside the gene matches: 4. Germline assignment: CDR1 MGHRA and CDR2 YSYEKL. CDR3 size: 14 residues.

J is TRBJ1-3 and V is TRBV6-1; maybe TRBD1 (6 bases). The germline V and J ends were trimmed by 4 bases and 0 bases, with 13 bases remaining between them. Germline V gives CDR1 MNHNS, CDR2 SASEGT. The CDR3 spans 16 residues. The CDR3 sequence is CASSGPGAISGNTIYF. CDR3 in DNA: TGTGCCAGCAGTGGTCCAGGGGCTATCTCTGGAAACACCATATATTTT.

The chain employs TRBV5-6 and TRBJ2-7; D might be TRBD2 (5 bases). In germline, CDR1 is SGHDT, CDR2 YYEEEE. This CDR3 is built from 12 residues. The V gene lost 6 bases and the J gene lost 0 bases, with 7 bases spanning the gap. The DNA of the CDR3 is TGTGCCAGCACGGCGGGCTCCTACGAGCAGTACTTC. It yields the protein CASTAGSYEQYF.

The rearrangement joins TRBV19 to TRBJ1-1; D uncertain. This CDR3 is built from 13 residues. V was cut by 4 bases and J by 3 bases, with 9 bases left in between. In germline, CDR1 is LNHDA, CDR2 SQIVND (reference sequence). DNA for the CDR3: TGTGCCAGTAGTACTCAAGGCTACACTGAAGCTTTCTTT. It translates to CASSTQGYTEAFF.

This sequence joins TRBV19 and TRBJ1-3; possible D gene TRBD1, 5 bases. This CDR3 has 15 residues. V gave up 7 bases and J gave up 7 bases, with 20 bases separating them. Germline-derived CDR1 and CDR2 are LNHDA and SQIVND (reference sequence). In nucleotides, the CDR3 is TGTGCCAGTATGTTACCGGGACGGACGACCAACACCATATATTTT. Translated: CASMLPGRTTNTIYF.

The genes are TRBV11-2 and TRBJ1-2, with TRBD1 matching 7 bases. CDR1 is SGHAT, CDR2 FQNNGV, per germline. V trimming: 5 bases; J trimming: 3 bases; junction bases outside the gene matches: 12. The CDR3 is 16 residues long. In DNA form, the CDR3 reads TGTGCCAGCAGCCCAGGGGGGGTTTTTCTGCACTATGGCTACACCTTC. Protein: CASSPGGVFLHYGYTF. Full variable domain (missing parts from reference TRBV11-2 and TRBJ1-2): EAGVAQSPRYKIIEKRQSVAFWCNPISGHATLYWYQQILGQGPKLLIQFQNNGVVDDSQLPKDRFSAERLKGVDSTLKIQPAKLEDSAVYLCASSPGGVFLHYGYTFGSGTRLTVV.

This chain uses TRBV6-5 with TRBJ1-2; a weak D match, TRBD1 (6 bases). CDR3 size: 13 residues. CDR1 and CDR2 (germline): MNHEY, SVGAGI. V lost 6 bases and J lost 3, with 11 bases in between. The CDR3 is CASRRPGDYGYTF. The CDR3 region has the DNA TGTGCCAGCAGACGCCCAGGGGACTATGGCTACACCTTC.

The chain links TRBV28 to TRBJ2-3, with 9 bases matching TRBD2. The V and J ends lost 1 base and 4 bases, in that order; junction bases with no gene match: 21. Germline V gene lookup returns CDR1 MDHEN and CDR2 SYDVKM. The CDR3 runs to 21 residues. The CDR3 nucleotides read TGTGCCAGCAGTTTATCCTCGTTTGGTAGCGGGAGAGGGGGGGGCGCAGATACGCAGTATTTT. Residues: CASSLSSFGSGRGGGADTQYF.

The rearrangement links TRBV5-1 to TRBJ1-1; 7 bases align to TRBD1. Trimming cost V 4 bases and J 4 bases; bases outside gene matches: 10. Germline V lookup: CDR1 SGHRS, CDR2 YFSETQ. CDR3 length: 15 residues. Written as DNA, the CDR3 is TGCGCCAGCAGCGAGGGTGGACAGGTTCGCACTGAAGCTTTCTTT. Amino acids: CASSEGGQVRTEAFF.

The rearrangement links TRBV6-5 to TRBJ2-3, with D possibly being TRBD2 (6 bases). Trimming removed 6 bases from V and 2 bases from J, with 15 bases in between. This CDR3 region has 15 residues. Per germline, CDR1 MNHEY and CDR2 SVGAGI. The CDR3 DNA follows: TGTGCCAGCAGGCCCTTGGGGGGAACCACAGATACGCAGTATTTT. Its translation: CASRPLGGTTDTQYF.

This sequence joins TRBV28 and TRBJ2-2, with D possibly matching TRBD1 (6 bases). The CDR3 is 14 amino acids. The ends were cut back, 5 bases at V and 3 bases at J, with 10 bases in the middle. CDR1 and CDR2 (germline): MDHEN, SYDVKM. The CDR3 nucleotides read TGTGCCAGCAGTGTAAACAGGGACACCGGGGAGCTGTTTTTT. Its protein product is CASSVNRDTGELFF.

The chain joins TRBV27 to TRBJ2-7; unclear D gene. The CDR3 is 11 amino acids. From germline, CDR1 is MNHEY and CDR2 SMNVEV (reference sequence). Deletions cut 4 bases from V and 7 bases from J, with 8 bases between. Here the CDR3 DNA reads TGTGCCAGCAGTTCCTTGGAGGAGCAGTACTTC. It yields the protein CASSSLEEQYF.

The rearrangement links TRBV5-1 to TRBJ1-3, with TRBD1 matching over 9 bases. With V trimmed by 4 bases and J by 6 bases, 5 bases remained unmatched. CDR3 size: 14 residues. CDR1 SGHRS and CDR2 YFSETQ come from the germline V gene. Written as DNA, the CDR3 is TGCGCCAGCAGCCCGGACAGGGGTGTAAACACCATATATTTT. This translates into CASSPDRGVNTIYF.